This T cell receptor beta chain was profiled in a study of graft-versus-host responses after intestinal transplantation. TCRdb's copy holds only in-frame clones and misses some; the assay was immunoSEQ multiplex PCR. Of nearly 7,500 clones in the sample, around two thirds were seen once. General study points: After transplant, early declines in HvG clones were associated with peak levels of circulating GvH clones.

Notes on this clone: Its specificity is not known.

Trimming took off 5 bases at V and 2 bases at J, with 9 bases between the two ends. CDR1 is MNHEY, CDR2 SVGAGI, per germline. The CDR3 consists of 13 residues. Graft material was processed, releasing intraepithelial and lamina propria lymphocytes. The chain employs TRBV6-5 and TRBJ2-5; D is unresolved. The sequencing used ileum tissue, collected around 33 weeks after intestinal transplantation. This clonotype was obtained from a human patient who received an intestinal transplant, so some T cells may come from the graft donor. The CDR3 DNA reads TGTGCCAGCAGTGAAGAGAATCAAGAGACCCAGTACTTC. As protein: CASSEENQETQYF.